This entry features one TCR beta chain sequence. As yet, its antigen is unknown. Naive-designated CD8 cells lacked CD45RO, were positively enriched for CCR7, and omitted terminally differentiated effector memory CD45RA+ cells. Assay used: immunoSEQ multiplex PCR; TCRdb lists only in-frame clones, some missing. The sample records some 600,000 clones, about 96% being singletons. The data belong to a study of shared clonotypes between healthy human individuals. Trimming removed 1 base at V and 4 bases at J, with 16 bases between. Germline V CDR1 and CDR2: ENHRY, SYGVKD. CDR3 size: 16 residues. Findings and caveats of the study: Shared clonotypes: approximately 5% naive CD4, around 3.5% naive CD8, roughly 2.4% memory CD4, 0.4% to 0.5% memory CD8.

The rearrangement uses TRBV10-3 and TRBJ1-2; TRBD1 is a possible D gene (6 bases). The specimen was naive CD8+ T cells sorted from blood. The clonotype originates from a young woman in good health. CDR3 nucleotide sequence: TGTGCCATCAGTGAGTTGGCAGGGGAGAATATCTATGGCTACACCTTC. It codes for CAISELAGENIYGYTF.